This T cell receptor (beta chain) was identified in a study of cytomegalovirus exposure and HLA in healthy donors. Profiled with immunoSEQ multiplex PCR; TCRdb holds only in-frame clones, not every one. The top ten clones hold 2.5% to 4% of a sample with 150,000 or so clones, about 88% of them seen once. Germline V gives CDR1 SGHRS, CDR2 YFSETQ. The CDR3 has 16 residues. Germline trimming cut 0 bases from V and 4 bases from J; bases unmatched to any gene: 4. The chain carries TRBV5-1 and TRBJ1-1; 12 bases agree with TRBD1. The TCR originated in a woman in her late teens or twenties in good health and CMV-seropositive. The sequenced material came from PBMCs. CDR3 nucleotide sequence: TGCGCCAGCAGCTTGGATGGGACAGGGGGCGGCACTGAAGCTTTCTTT. Protein sequence: CASSLDGTGGGTEAFF.